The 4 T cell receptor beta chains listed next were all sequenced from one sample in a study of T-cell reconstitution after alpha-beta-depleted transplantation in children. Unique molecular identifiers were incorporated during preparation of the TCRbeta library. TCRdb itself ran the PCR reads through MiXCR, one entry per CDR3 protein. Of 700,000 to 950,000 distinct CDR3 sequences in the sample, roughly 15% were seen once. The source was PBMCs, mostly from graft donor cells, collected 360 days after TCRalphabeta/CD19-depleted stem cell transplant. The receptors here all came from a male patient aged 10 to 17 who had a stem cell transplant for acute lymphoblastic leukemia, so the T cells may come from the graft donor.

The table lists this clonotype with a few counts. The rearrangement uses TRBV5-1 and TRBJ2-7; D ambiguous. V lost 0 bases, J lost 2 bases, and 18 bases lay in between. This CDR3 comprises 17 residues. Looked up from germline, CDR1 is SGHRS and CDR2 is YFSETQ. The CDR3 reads CASSLVRSRFAPYEQYF. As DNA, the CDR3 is TGCGCCAGCAGCTTGGTCCGGAGTAGATTCGCCCCCTACGAGCAGTACTTC.

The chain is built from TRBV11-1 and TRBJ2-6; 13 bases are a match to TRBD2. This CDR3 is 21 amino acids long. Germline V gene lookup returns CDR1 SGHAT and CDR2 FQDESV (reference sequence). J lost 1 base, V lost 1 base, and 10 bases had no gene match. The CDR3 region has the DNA TGTGCCAGCAGCTTAGTCAGTTGGACTAGCGGGAGAAGGTCTGGGGCCAACGTCCTGACTTTC. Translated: CASSLVSWTSGRRSGANVLTF.

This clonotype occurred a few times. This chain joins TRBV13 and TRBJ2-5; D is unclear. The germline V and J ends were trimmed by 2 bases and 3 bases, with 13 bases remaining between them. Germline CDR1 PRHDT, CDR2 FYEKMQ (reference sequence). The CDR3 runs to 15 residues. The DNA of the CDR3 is TGTGCCAGCAGCTTATGGGGAAATGGTGAAGAGACCCAGTACTTC. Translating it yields CASSLWGNGEETQYF.

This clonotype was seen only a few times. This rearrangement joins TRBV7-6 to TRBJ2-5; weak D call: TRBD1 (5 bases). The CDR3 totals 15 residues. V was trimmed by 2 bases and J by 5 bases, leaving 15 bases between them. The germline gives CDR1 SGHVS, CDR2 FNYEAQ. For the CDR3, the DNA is TGTGCCAGCAGCTTACTTGGGGCTCAGGAGGAGACCCAGTACTTC. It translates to CASSLLGAQEETQYF. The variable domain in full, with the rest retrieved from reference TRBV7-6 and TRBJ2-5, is GAGVSQSPRYKVTKRGQDVALRCDPISGHVSLYWYRQALGQGPEFLTYFNYEAQQDKSGLPNDRFSAERPEGSISTLTIQRTEQRDSAMYRCASSLLGAQEETQYFGPGTRLLVL.